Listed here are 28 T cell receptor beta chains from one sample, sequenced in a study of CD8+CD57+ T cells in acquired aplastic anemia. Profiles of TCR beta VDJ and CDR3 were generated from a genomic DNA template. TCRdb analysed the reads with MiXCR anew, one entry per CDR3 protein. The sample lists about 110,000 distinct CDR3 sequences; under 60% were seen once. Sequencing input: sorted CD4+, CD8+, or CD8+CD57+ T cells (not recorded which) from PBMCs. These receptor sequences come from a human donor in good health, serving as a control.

The CDR3 is CASGDQPQHF. CDR3 DNA sequence: TGTGCCAGCGGGGATCAGCCCCAGCATTTT. The chain links TRBV12-3 or TRBV12-4 to TRBJ1-5; D call uncertain. The CDR3 loop spans 10 amino acids. Trimming stripped 8 bases from V and 5 bases from J, with 4 bases between.

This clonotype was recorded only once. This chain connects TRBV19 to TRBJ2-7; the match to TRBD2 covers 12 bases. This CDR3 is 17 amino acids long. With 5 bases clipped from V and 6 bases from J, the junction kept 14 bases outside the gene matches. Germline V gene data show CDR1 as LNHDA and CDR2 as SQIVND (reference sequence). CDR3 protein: CASSDLPGTSGLGEQYF. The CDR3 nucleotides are TGTGCCAGTAGTGACCTCCCAGGGACTAGCGGGCTGGGCGAGCAGTACTTC.

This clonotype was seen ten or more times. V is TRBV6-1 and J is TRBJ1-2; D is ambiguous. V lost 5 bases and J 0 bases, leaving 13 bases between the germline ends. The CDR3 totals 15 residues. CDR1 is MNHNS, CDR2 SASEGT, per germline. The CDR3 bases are TGTGCCAGCAGTCCCGAGGTAGAAACTAACTATGGCTACACCTTC. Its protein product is CASSPEVETNYGYTF.

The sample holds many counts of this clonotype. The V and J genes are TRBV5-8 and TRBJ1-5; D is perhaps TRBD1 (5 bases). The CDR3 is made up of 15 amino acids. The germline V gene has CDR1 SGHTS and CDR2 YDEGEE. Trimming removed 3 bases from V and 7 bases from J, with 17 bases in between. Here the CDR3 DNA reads TGTGCCAGCAGCTCCACTTTCGCGGGGGGGCAGCCCCAGCATTTT. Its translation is CASSSTFAGGQPQHF.

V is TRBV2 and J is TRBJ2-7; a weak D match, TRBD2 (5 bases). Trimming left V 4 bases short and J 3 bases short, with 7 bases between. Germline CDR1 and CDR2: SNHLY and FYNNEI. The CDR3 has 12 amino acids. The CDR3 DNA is TGTGCCAGCAGTGGACGGGGCTACGAGCAGTACTTC. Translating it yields CASSGRGYEQYF.

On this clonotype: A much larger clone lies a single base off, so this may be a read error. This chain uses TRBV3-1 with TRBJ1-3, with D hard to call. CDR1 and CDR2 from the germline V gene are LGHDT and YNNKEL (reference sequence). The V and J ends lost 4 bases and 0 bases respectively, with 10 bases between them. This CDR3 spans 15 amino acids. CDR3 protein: CASSLRRTSGNTIYF. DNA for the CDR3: TGTGCCAGCAGCCTGCGACGGACCTCTGGAAACACCATATATTTT.

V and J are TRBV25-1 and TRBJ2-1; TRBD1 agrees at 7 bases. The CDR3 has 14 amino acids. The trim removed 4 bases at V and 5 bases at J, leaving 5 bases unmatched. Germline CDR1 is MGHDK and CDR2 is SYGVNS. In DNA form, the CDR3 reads TGTGCCAGCAGTGGGGGGCAGGGGGACAATGAGCAGTTCTTC. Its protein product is CASSGGQGDNEQFF. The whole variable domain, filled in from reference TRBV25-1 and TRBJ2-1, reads EADIYQTPRYLVIGTGKKITLECSQTMGHDKMYWYQQDPGMELHLIHYSYGVNSTEKGDLSSESTVSRIRTEHFPLTLESARPSHTSQYLCASSGGQGDNEQFFGPGTRLTVL.

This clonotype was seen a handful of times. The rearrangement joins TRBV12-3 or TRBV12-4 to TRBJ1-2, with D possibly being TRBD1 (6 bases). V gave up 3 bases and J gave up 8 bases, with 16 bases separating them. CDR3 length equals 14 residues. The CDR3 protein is CASSFIGGRWGYTF. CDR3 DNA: TGTGCCAGCAGTTTTATAGGGGGGAGGTGGGGCTACACCTTC.

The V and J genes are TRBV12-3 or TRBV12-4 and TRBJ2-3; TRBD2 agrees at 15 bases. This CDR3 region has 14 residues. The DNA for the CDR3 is TGTGTTACAGGGACTAGCGGGGGGACAGATACGCAGTATTTT. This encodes CVTGTSGGTDTQYF.

The CDR3 sequence: CASSGGGTPLHF. CDR3 nucleotides: TGTGCCAGCAGTGGGGGGGGCACACCCCTCCACTTT. This rearrangement joins TRBV25-1 to TRBJ1-6; TRBD1 is a possible D gene (6 bases). The CDR3 runs to 12 residues. The V end lost 4 bases, the J end lost 11 bases, and 9 bases lay between the germline ends. Per germline, CDR1 MGHDK and CDR2 SYGVNS.

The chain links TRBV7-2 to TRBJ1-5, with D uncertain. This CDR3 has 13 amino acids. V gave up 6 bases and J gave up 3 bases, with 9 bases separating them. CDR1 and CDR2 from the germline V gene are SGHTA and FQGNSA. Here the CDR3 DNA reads TGTGCCAGCAGTTACCCCCTCAATCAGCCCCAGCATTTT. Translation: CASSYPLNQPQHF. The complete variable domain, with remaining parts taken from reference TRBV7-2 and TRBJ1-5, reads GAGVSQSPSNKVTEKGKDVELRCDPISGHTALYWYRQSLGQGLEFLIYFQGNSAPDKSGLPSDRFSAERTGGSVSTLTIQRTQQEDSAVYLCASSYPLNQPQHFGDGTRLSIL.

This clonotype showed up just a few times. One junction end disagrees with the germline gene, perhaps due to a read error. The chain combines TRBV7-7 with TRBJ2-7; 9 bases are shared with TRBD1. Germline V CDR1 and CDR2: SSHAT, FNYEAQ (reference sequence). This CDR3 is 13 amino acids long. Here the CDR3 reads CASSVGQGYEQYF. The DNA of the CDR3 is TGTGCTAGCAGCGTAGGACAGGGGTACGAGCAGTACTTC.

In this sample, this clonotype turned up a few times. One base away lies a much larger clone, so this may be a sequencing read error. CDR3 residues: CASSFNVGDEQYF. CDR3 bases: TGTGCCAGCAGCTTTAACGTTGGGGATGAGCAGTACTTC. The rearrangement joins TRBV6-2 or TRBV6-3 to TRBJ2-7; no clear D. This CDR3 is built from 13 residues. CDR1 is MNHEY, CDR2 SVGEGT, per germline. V was trimmed by 6 bases and J by 7 bases, leaving 16 bases between them.

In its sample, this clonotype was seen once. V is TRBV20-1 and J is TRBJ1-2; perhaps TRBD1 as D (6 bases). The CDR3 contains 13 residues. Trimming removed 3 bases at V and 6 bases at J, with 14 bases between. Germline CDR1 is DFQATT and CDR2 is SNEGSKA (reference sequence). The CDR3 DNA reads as TGCAGTGCTAGTGTCGGGGGGGGGCATGGCTACACCTTC. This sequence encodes CSASVGGGHGYTF.

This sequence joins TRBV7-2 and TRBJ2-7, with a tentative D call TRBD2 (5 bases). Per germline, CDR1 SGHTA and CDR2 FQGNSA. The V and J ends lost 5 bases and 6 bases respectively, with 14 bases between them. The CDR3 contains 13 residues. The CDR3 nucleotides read TGTGCCAGCAGCGCCCCGGGATGGGTCGAGCAGTACTTC. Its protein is CASSAPGWVEQYF.

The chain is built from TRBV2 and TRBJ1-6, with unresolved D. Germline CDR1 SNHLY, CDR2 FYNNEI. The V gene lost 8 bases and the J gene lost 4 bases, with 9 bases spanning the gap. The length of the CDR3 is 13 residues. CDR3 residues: CASVTEYNSPLHF. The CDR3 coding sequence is TGTGCCAGCGTGACGGAATATAATTCACCCCTCCACTTT.

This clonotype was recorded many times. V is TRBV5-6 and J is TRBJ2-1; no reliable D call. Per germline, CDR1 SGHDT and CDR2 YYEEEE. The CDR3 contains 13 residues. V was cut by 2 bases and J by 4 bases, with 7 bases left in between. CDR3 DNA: TGTGCCAGCAGCTTTCAAGGTTACAATGAGCAGTTCTTC. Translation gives CASSFQGYNEQFF.

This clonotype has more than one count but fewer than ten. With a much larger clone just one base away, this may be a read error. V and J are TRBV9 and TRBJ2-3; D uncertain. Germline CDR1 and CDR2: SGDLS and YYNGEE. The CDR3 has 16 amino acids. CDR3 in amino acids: CASSPRPWLGVDSQYF. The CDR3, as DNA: TGTGCCAGCAGCCCTCGCCCCTGGCTAGGCGTAGATTCGCAGTATTTT.

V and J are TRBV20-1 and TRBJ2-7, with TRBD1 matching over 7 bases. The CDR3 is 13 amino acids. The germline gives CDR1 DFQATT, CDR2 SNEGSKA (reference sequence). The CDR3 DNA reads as TGCGCACTAGGCCGGGACAGCTCCTACGAGCAGTACTTC. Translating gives CALGRDSSYEQYF.

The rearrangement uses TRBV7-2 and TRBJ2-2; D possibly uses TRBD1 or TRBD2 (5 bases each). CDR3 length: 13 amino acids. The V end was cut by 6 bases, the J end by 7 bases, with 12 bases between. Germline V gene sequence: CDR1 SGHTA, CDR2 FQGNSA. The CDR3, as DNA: TGTGCCAGCAGAGCCGGGACGGGCGGGGAGCTGTTTTTT. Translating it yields CASRAGTGGELFF.

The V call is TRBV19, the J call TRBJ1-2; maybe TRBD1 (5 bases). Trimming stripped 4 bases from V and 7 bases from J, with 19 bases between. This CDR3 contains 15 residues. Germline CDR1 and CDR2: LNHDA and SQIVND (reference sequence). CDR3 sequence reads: CASSTRDLSPTGYTF. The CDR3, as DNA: TGTGCCAGTAGTACTCGGGACCTCTCGCCGACTGGCTACACCTTC.

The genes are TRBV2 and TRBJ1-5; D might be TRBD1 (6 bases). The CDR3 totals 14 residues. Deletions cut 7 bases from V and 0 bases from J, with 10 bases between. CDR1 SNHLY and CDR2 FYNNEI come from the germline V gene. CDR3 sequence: CASTGASSNQPQHF. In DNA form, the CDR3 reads TGTGCCAGCACGGGGGCCAGTAGCAATCAGCCCCAGCATTTT.

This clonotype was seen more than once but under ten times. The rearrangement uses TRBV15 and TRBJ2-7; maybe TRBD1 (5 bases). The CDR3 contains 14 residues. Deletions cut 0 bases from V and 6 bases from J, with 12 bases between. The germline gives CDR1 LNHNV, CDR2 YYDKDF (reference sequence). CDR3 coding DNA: TGTGCCACCAGCAGAGATTTAAGGGGTGGCGAGCAGTACTTC. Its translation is CATSRDLRGGEQYF.

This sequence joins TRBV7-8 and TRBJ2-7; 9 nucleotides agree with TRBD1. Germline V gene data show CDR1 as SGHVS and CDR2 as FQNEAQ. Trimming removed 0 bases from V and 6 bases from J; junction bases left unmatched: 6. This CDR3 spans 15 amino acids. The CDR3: CASSLAGQGLSEQYF. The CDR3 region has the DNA TGTGCCAGCAGCTTAGCAGGACAGGGGTTAAGCGAGCAGTACTTC.

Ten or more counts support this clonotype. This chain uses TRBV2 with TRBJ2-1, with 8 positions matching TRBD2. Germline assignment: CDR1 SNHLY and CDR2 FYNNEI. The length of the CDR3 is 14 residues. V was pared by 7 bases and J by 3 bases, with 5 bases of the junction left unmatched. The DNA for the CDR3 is TGTGCCAGCACCCTGAGCGGGGGCTACAATGAGCAGTTCTTC. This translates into CASTLSGGYNEQFF.

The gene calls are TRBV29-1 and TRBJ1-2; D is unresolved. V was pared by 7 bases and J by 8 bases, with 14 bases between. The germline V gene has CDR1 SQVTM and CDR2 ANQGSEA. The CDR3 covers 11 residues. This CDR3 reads CSAYLGGGYTF. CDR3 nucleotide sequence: TGCAGCGCCTACCTAGGAGGGGGCTACACCTTC.

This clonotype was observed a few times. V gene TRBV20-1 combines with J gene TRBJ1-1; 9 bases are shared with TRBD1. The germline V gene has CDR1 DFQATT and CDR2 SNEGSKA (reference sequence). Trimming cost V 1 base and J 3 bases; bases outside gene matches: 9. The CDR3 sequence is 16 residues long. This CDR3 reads CSARGQGGGWHTEAFF. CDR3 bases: TGCAGTGCTAGAGGACAGGGGGGAGGTTGGCACACTGAAGCTTTCTTT.

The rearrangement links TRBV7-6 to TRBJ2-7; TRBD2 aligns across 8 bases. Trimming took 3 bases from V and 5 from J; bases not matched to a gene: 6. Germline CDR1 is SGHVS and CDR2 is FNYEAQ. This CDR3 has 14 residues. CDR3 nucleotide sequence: TGTGCCAGCAGCTTGGCGGGGGGACTTGACGAGCAGTACTTC. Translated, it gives CASSLAGGLDEQYF.